This T cell receptor beta chain came from a study of glioma-infiltrating T cells after dendritic cell vaccination. Trimming cost V 4 bases and J 2 bases; bases outside gene matches: 7. This CDR3 is built from 16 residues. In germline, CDR1 is SGHRS, CDR2 YFSETQ. The immunoSEQ assay amplified TCRB CDR3 from up to roughly 2 ug DNA. Profiling relied on immunoSEQ multiplex PCR, and the TCRdb table lists in-frame clones only, not all of them. This table has approximately 90,000 clones, over 75% appearing once. Time point denoted: after dendritic cell vaccination, including at tumor progression/relapse. Fresh-frozen tumor tissue and more than two years of survival data were available for all.

The source is a human donor with glioblastoma. The J gene is TRBJ2-3, the V gene TRBV5-1; 10 nucleotides align to TRBD2. The specimen comprised blood, sampled after dendritic cell vaccination. In DNA form, the CDR3 reads TGCGCCAGCAGCATAACTAGCGGGGTCTCCACAGATACGCAGTATTTT. Amino acids: CASSITSGVSTDTQYF.